The 19 T cell receptor beta chains below all came from one sample that was sequenced in a study of cytomegalovirus exposure and HLA in healthy donors. The PCR employed 60 Vbeta primers together with 13 Jbeta primers. Produced via immunoSEQ multiplex PCR; TCRdb's table is partial and in-frame only. Altogether approximately 190,000 clones are present, 75% to 85% being singletons, with the ten largest covering roughly 14%. The sample consisted of PBMCs. The origin of the receptors is a woman in her 30s in good health and CMV-seropositive.

The chain joins TRBV4-1 to TRBJ2-7, with 9 bases matching TRBD1. CDR1 and CDR2 from the germline V gene are MGHRA and YSYEKL. Trimming removed 3 bases from V and 2 bases from J; junction bases left unmatched: 8. The CDR3 has 16 amino acids. The CDR3 coding sequence is TGCGCCAGCAGCCAGACGGACAGGGGAAGAACCTACGAGCAGTACTTC. Translating gives CASSQTDRGRTYEQYF.

The chain employs TRBV14 and TRBJ2-5; D not resolved. The CDR3 loop spans 12 amino acids. Germline CDR1 is SGHDN and CDR2 is FVKESK. The V end lost 0 bases, the J end lost 7 bases, and 6 bases lay between the germline ends. CDR3 in amino acids: CASSQDPVTQYF. CDR3 bases: TGTGCCAGCAGCCAAGATCCAGTGACCCAGTACTTC.

The J gene is TRBJ2-7, the V gene TRBV7-3; no definite D call. Germline V gene data show CDR1 as SGHTA and CDR2 as FQGTGA. This CDR3 contains 13 residues. V was pared by 2 bases and J by 0 bases, with 5 bases between. The CDR3 reads CASSLDTSYEQYF. The CDR3 DNA sequence: TGTGCCAGCAGCTTAGACACCTCCTACGAGCAGTACTTC.

The chain uses TRBV30 and TRBJ1-4; 8 positions agree with TRBD1. The CDR3 contains 15 residues. From germline, CDR1 is GTSNPN and CDR2 SVGIG (reference sequence). Germline trimming cut 3 bases from V and 8 bases from J; bases unmatched to any gene: 11. The CDR3 bases are TGTGCCTGGAGGACCCCTGGACAGGGTAGCGAAAAACTGTTTTTT. Translation gives CAWRTPGQGSEKLFF.

CDR3: CASSFSSGTQSYNEQFF. CDR3 nucleotides: TGTGCCAGCAGTTTCTCAAGCGGGACCCAGTCCTACAATGAGCAGTTCTTC. The chain links TRBV28 to TRBJ2-1; 7 positions match TRBD2. The ends lost 3 bases at V and 1 base at J; junction bases unmatched: 9. There are 17 residues in the CDR3. Per the germline V gene, CDR1 is MDHEN and CDR2 is SYDVKM.

This clone has a handful of counts. V gene TRBV5-1 combines with J gene TRBJ1-1; the match to TRBD1 covers 9 bases. V gave up 2 bases and J gave up 1 base; unmatched junction bases: 3. Germline loops: CDR1 SGHRS, CDR2 YFSETQ. The CDR3 is 15 amino acids. CDR3 loop: CASSLGGQGNTEAFF. CDR3 DNA: TGCGCCAGCAGCTTAGGGGGACAGGGGAACACTGAAGCTTTCTTT.

The gene calls are TRBV7-9 and TRBJ2-2; 8 bases agree with TRBD1. Germline-derived CDR1 and CDR2 are SEHNR and FQNEAQ (reference sequence). After removal of 4 bases from V and 7 bases from J, the junction contained 5 bases not matched to a gene. This CDR3 is built from 14 residues. The CDR3 region is CASSSSGGIGELFF. DNA for the CDR3: TGTGCCAGCAGCTCATCAGGGGGCATCGGGGAGCTGTTTTTT. Looking up the rest from reference TRBV7-9 and TRBJ2-2 gives the full variable domain: DTGVSQNPRHKITKRGQNVTFRCDPISEHNRLYWYRQTLGQGPEFLTYFQNEAQLEKSRLLSDRFSAERPKGSFSTLEIQRTEQGDSAMYLCASSSSGGIGELFFGEGSRLTVL.

This clone has a single count. The J gene is TRBJ2-5, the V gene TRBV15; TRBD2 agrees at 7 bases. CDR3 length: 15 amino acids. The junction had 3 bases not matched to a gene; V was cut back by 0 bases and J by 2 bases. Germline CDR1 and CDR2: LNHNV and YYDKDF (reference sequence). DNA for the CDR3: TGTGCCACCAGCAGAGATCGCGGGAGACAAGAGACCCAGTACTTC. Translation gives CATSRDRGRQETQYF.

The chain recombines TRBV11-3 with TRBJ1-4; no clear D. V lost 3 bases, J lost 8 bases, and 22 bases lay in between. This CDR3 has 17 amino acids. Germline CDR1 and CDR2: SGHNT and YENEEA. As DNA, the CDR3 is TGTGCCAGCAGCTTTTTATCTTGGGGTCGCCGAGGGGAAAAACTGTTTTTT. Translation gives CASSFLSWGRRGEKLFF.

V usage is TRBV23-1 and J usage is TRBJ2-6; D not resolved. TRBV23-1 is marked as an open reading frame, function uncertain. The CDR3 runs 15 residues. Deletions cut 2 bases from V and 2 bases from J, with 7 bases between. The chain's CDR3 is CASSQESAGANVLTF. As DNA, the CDR3 is TGCGCCAGCAGTCAAGAATCAGCTGGGGCCAACGTCCTGACTTTC.

The chain has TRBV7-9 and TRBJ2-2; 7 bases are shared with TRBD1. The CDR3 sequence is 15 residues long. Looked up from germline, CDR1 is SEHNR and CDR2 is FQNEAQ (reference sequence). Trimming removed 5 bases from V and 4 bases from J; junction bases left unmatched: 7. Written as DNA, the CDR3 is TGTGCCAGCAGCCAGGACAGGTTTTTCACCGGGGAGCTGTTTTTT. Protein product: CASSQDRFFTGELFF.

This clone showed up many times. V is TRBV2 and J is TRBJ1-4; the D gene is possibly TRBD1 (5 bases). The germline V gene encodes CDR1 SNHLY and CDR2 FYNNEI. Trimming pared 6 bases from V and 0 bases from J, leaving 11 bases between. The CDR3 totals 15 residues. This chain's CDR3 is CASRDNPATNEKLFF. The CDR3 DNA reads as TGTGCCAGCAGGGACAACCCAGCAACTAATGAAAAACTGTTTTTT.

This clone was observed a single time. V usage is TRBV2 and J usage is TRBJ2-5, with TRBD1 matching 10 bases. CDR1 is SNHLY, CDR2 FYNNEI, per germline. V dropped 3 bases and J dropped 2; count of bases not matched to a gene: 3. This CDR3 region has 15 residues. In nucleotides, the CDR3 is TGTGCCAGCAGTGACGACAGGGGGCGGCAAGAGACCCAGTACTTC. It codes for CASSDDRGRQETQYF.

The rearrangement joins TRBV6-5 to TRBJ1-5; D remains ambiguous. V lost 6 bases and J lost 2, with 8 bases in between. The CDR3 extends over 13 amino acids. Germline V gene sequence: CDR1 MNHEY, CDR2 SVGAGI. The CDR3 spells CASRRAGNQPQHF. The CDR3 nucleotides are TGTGCCAGCAGAAGAGCGGGCAATCAGCCCCAGCATTTT.

The rearrangement uses TRBV30 and TRBJ1-4, with a weak D call TRBD1 (6 bases). The CDR3 runs to 16 residues. From germline, CDR1 is GTSNPN and CDR2 SVGIG (reference sequence). The V end was cut by 2 bases, the J end by 8 bases, with 21 bases between. CDR3 in DNA: TGTGCCTGGAGTCTAAGGACAGTCCTCCTGGGCGAAAAACTGTTTTTT. It is translated as CAWSLRTVLLGEKLFF.

This clone was recorded a few times. This chain uses TRBV15 with TRBJ1-2; TRBD1 aligns across 12 bases. Trimming cost V 1 base and J 4 bases; bases outside gene matches: 1. CDR1 is LNHNV and CDR2 is YYDKDF in the germline V gene (reference sequence). The CDR3 covers 15 residues. In nucleotides, the CDR3 is TGTGCCACCAGCAGAGCGGGACAGGGGGCCTATGGCTACACCTTC. This gives the protein CATSRAGQGAYGYTF.

V gene TRBV25-1 combines with J gene TRBJ2-7; TRBD1 matches at 9 bases. This CDR3 has 13 amino acids. V lost 9 bases to trimming and J lost 3 bases; unmatched junction nucleotides: 6. Looked up from germline, CDR1 is MGHDK and CDR2 is SYGVNS. In nucleotides, the CDR3 is TGTGCCAGTGCCGGGACAGGGATCTACGAGCAGTACTTC. It encodes CASAGTGIYEQYF.

The chain combines TRBV5-1 with TRBJ1-2, with 7 positions matching TRBD1. Germline-derived CDR1 and CDR2 are SGHRS and YFSETQ. After removal of 4 bases from V and 4 bases from J, the junction contained 4 bases not matched to a gene. CDR3 length: 13 residues. CDR3 sequence (DNA): TGCGCCAGCAGCGAGACAGGGATCTATGGCTACACCTTC. It translates to CASSETGIYGYTF.

The J gene is TRBJ2-5, the V gene TRBV28; a possible D gene is TRBD2 (5 bases). The CDR3 consists of 14 residues. Per germline, CDR1 MDHEN and CDR2 SYDVKM. The V end lost 5 bases, the J end lost 5 bases, and 15 bases lay between the germline ends. The CDR3 spells CASSPYSTGETQYF. Written as DNA, the CDR3 is TGTGCCAGCAGTCCCTACTCGACGGGGGAGACCCAGTACTTC.